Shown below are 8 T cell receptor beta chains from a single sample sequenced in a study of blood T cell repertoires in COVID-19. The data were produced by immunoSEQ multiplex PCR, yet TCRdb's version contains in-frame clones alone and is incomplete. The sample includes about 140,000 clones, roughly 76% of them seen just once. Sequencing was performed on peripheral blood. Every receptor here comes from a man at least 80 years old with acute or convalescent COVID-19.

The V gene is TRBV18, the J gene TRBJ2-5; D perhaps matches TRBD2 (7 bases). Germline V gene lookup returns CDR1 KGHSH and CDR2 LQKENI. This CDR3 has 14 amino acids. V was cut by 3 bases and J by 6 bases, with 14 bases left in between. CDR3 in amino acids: CASSPSGEGQTQYF. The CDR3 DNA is TGTGCCAGCTCACCCTCAGGGGAGGGACAGACCCAGTACTTC.

The CDR3 DNA sequence: TGTGCCAGCACTTATACGGGTGGCAGGGGCGAAGAAAAACTGTTTTTT. Its translation: CASTYTGGRGEEKLFF. The chain joins TRBV7-2 to TRBJ1-4; D might be TRBD1 (6 bases). The V gene lost 7 bases and the J gene lost 8 bases, with 23 bases spanning the gap. Germline V CDR1 and CDR2: SGHTA, FQGNSA. CDR3 length equals 16 residues.

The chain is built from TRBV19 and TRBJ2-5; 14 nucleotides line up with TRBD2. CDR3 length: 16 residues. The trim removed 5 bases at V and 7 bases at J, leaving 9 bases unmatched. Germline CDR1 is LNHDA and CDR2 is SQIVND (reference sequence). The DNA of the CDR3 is TGTGCCAGTAGTGTAACCGGGACTAGCGGGGGCCCGACCCAGTACTTC. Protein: CASSVTGTSGGPTQYF.

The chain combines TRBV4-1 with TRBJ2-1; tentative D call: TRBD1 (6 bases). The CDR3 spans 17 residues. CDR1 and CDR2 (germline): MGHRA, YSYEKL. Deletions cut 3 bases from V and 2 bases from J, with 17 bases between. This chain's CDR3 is CASSQTLTGSPYNEQFF. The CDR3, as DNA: TGCGCCAGCAGCCAGACCCTGACAGGTTCACCCTACAATGAGCAGTTCTTC.

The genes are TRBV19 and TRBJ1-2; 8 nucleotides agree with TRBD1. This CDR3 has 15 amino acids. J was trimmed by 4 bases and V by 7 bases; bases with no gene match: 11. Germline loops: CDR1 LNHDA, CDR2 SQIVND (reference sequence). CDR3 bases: TGTGCCAGTAAATCGTCACAGGGGGTGGTCTATGGCTACACCTTC. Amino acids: CASKSSQGVVYGYTF.

CDR3 sequence reads: CASSLFDGGFQETQYF. DNA of the CDR3: TGTGCCAGCAGTTTATTCGACGGAGGATTCCAAGAGACCCAGTACTTC. V is TRBV27 and J is TRBJ2-5; D might be TRBD2 (5 bases). Germline V gives CDR1 MNHEY, CDR2 SMNVEV (reference sequence). The CDR3 sequence is 16 residues long. V was trimmed by 1 base and J by 1 base, leaving 13 bases between them.

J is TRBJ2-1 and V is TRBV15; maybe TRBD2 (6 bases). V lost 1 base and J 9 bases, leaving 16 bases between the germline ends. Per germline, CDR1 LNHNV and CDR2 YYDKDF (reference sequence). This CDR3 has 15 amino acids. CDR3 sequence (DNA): TGTGCCACCAGCAGAGGTAAAGGCGGGGTCGGTGAGCAGTTCTTC. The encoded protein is CATSRGKGGVGEQFF.

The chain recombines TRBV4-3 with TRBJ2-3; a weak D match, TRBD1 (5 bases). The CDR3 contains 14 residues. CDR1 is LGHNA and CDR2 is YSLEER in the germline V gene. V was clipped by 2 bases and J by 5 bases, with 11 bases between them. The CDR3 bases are TGCGCCAGCAGCCAACGCGAAAGGGGAGATACGCAGTATTTT. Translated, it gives CASSQRERGDTQYF.